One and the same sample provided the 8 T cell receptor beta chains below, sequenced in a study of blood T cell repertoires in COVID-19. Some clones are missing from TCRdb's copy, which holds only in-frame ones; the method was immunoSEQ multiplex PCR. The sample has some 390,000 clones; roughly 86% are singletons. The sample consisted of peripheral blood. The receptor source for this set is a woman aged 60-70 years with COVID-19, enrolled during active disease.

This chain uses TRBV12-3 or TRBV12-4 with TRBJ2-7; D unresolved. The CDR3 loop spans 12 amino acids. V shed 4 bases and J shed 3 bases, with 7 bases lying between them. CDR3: CASSSRFYEQYF. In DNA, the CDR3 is TGTGCCAGCAGTTCCAGATTCTACGAGCAGTACTTC.

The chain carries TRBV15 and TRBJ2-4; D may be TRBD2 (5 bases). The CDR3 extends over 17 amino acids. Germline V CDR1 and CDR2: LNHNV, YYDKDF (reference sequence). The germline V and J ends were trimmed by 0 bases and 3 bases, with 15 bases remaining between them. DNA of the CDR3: TGTGCCACCAGCAGAGATCGAGGGAATGGCGGCAAAAACATTCAGTACTTC. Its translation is CATSRDRGNGGKNIQYF.

Written as DNA, the CDR3 is TGTGCCATCTTAGCGGGGGAAAATACGCAGTATTTT. Translating it yields CAILAGENTQYF. The chain recombines TRBV6-6 with TRBJ2-3; TRBD2 matches 9 bases. J was trimmed by 7 bases and V by 10 bases; bases with no gene match: 6. The germline V gene encodes CDR1 MNHNY and CDR2 SVGAGI (reference sequence). The CDR3 covers 12 residues.

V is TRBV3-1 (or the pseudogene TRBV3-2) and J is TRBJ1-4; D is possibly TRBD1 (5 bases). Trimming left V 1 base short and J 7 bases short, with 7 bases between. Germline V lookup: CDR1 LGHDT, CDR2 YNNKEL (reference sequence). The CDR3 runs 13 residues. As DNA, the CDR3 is TGTGCCAGCAGCCAAGTAAGGGGTGAAAAACTGTTTTTT. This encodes CASSQVRGEKLFF.

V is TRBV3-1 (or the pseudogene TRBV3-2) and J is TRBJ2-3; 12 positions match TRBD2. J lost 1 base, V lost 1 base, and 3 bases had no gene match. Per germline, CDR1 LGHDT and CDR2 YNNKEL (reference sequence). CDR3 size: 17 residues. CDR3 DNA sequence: TGTGCCAGCAGCCAAGTTAGACTAGCGGGGGGCACAGATACGCAGTATTTT. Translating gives CASSQVRLAGGTDTQYF.

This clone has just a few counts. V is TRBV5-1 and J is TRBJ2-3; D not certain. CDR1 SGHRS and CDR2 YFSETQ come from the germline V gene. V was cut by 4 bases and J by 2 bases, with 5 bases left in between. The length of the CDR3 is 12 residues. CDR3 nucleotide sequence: TGCGCCAGCAGCCCTAACACAGATACGCAGTATTTT. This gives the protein CASSPNTDTQYF.

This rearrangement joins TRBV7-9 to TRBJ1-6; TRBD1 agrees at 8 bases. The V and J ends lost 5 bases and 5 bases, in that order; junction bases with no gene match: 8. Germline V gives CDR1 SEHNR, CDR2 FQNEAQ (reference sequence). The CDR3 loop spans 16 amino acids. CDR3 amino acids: CASSQQGQVNNSPLHF. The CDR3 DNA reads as TGTGCCAGCAGCCAGCAGGGACAGGTGAATAATTCACCCCTCCACTTT.

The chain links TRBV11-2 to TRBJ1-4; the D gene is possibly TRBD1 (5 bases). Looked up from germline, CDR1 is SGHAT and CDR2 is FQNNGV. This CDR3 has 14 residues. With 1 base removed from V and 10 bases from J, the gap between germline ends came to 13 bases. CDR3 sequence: CASSLGGGEGKLFF. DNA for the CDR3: TGTGCCAGCAGCTTAGGTGGAGGGGAAGGAAAACTGTTTTTT.